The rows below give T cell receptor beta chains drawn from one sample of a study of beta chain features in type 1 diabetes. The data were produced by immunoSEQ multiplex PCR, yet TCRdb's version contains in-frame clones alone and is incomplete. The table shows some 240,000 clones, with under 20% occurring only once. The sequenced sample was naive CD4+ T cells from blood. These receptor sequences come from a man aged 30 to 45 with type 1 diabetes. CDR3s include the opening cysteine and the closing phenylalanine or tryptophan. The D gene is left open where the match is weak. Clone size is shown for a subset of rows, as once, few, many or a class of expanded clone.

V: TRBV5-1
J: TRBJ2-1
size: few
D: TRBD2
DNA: TGCGCCAGCAGCCAGACTAGCGGGAGGGAGCATGAGCAGTTCTTC
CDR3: CASSQTSGREHEQFF

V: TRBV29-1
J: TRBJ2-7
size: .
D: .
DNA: TGCAGCGTTGGGCTCCGACAGGTCCCCGAGCAGTACTTC
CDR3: CSVGLRQVPEQYF

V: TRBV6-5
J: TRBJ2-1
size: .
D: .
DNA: TGTGCCAGCACCCAACAGGGTAAGAATGAGCAGTTCTTC
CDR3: CASTQQGKNEQFF

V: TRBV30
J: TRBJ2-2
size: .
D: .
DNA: TGTGCCTGGAGTGTAGTGATTGGGGGCGGCGGGGAGCTGTTTTTT
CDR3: CAWSVVIGGGGELFF

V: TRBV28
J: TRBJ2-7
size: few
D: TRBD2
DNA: TGTGCCAGCAGTTTATCCGAGGGAGCGGGAGACGGCTGGTACGAGCAGTACTTC
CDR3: CASSLSEGAGDGWYEQYF

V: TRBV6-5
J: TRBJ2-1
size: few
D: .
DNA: .
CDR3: CASSSSTGPRDEQFF

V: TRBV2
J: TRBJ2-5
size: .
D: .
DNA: TGTGCCAGCTCGGTGATACAAGAGACCCAGTACTTC
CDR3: CASSVIQETQYF

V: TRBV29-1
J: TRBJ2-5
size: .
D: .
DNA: TGCAGCGGCTGGGTGGTAGCACAAGAAGAGACCCAGTACTTC
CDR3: CSGWVVAQEETQYF

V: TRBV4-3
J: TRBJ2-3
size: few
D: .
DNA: TGCGCCAGCAGCCAAGATGGCGGGAGCACAGATACGCAGTATTTT
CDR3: CASSQDGGSTDTQYF

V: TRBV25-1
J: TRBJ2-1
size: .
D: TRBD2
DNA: TGTGCCAGCAGCCCTAGCGGGAGTAGCTCCTACAATGAGCAGTTCTTC
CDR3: CASSPSGSSSYNEQFF

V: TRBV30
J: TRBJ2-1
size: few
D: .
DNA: TGTGCCGGACCTCGTATAGGGGGCTACAATGAGCAGTTCTTC
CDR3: CAGPRIGGYNEQFF

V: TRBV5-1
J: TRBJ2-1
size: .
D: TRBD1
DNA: TGCGCCAGCAGCTTTCCGACAGGGGGGTCCTACAATGAGCAGTTCTTC
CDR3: CASSFPTGGSYNEQFF

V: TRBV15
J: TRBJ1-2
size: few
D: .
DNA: TGTGCCACCAGCAGAGATCGAGGACTCTATGGCTACACCTTC
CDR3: CATSRDRGLYGYTF

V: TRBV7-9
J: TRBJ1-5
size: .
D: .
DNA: TGTGCCAGCAGTTCATGGACCCGCGAGCCCCAGCATTTT
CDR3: CASSSWTREPQHF

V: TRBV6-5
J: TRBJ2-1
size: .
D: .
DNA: TGTGCCAGCAGCAAAAGAGGGAATGAGCAGTTCTTC
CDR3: CASSKRGNEQFF

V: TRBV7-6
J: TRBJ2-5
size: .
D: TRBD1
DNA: TGTGCCAGCAGCCCCAAGATCGGACAGGGGGGAAGGAAAAAGACCCAGTACTTC
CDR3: CASSPKIGQGGRKKTQYF

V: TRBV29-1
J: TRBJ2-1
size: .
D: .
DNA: TGCAGCGTTGAAGATAGGCAACGGGGAAGCTACAATGAGCAGTTCTTC
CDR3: CSVEDRQRGSYNEQFF

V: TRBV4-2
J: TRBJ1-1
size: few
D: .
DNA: TGTGCCAGCAGCCAGGACACAGAGATGAACACTGAAGCTTTCTTT
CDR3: CASSQDTEMNTEAFF

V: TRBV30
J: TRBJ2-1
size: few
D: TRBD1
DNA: TGTGCCTCCCTACAGGGTAGGGACAGGTACAATGAGCAGTTCTTC
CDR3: CASLQGRDRYNEQFF

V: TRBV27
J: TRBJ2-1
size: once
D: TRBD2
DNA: TGTGCCAGCAGTGTACTAGCGGGAATCTACAATGAGCAGTTCTTC
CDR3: CASSVLAGIYNEQFF

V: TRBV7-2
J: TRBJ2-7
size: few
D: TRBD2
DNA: TGTGCCAGCAGCTCTCTAGCGGGAGTACCGGGCGAGCAGTACTTC
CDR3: CASSSLAGVPGEQYF

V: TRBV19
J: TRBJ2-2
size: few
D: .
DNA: TGTGCCAGTAGTATGGCAGGGATGAACACCGGGGAGCTGTTTTTT
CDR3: CASSMAGMNTGELFF

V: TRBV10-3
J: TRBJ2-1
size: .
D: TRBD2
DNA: TGTGCCATCGGCCTAGCGGGAGCAGATGAGCAGTTCTTC
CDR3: CAIGLAGADEQFF

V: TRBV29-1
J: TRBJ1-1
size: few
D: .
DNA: TGCAGCGTTGCGAGGCTGTCGTTAGGAGACACTGAAGCTTTCTTT
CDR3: CSVARLSLGDTEAFF

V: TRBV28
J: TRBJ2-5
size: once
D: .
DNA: TGTGCCAGCCGAGAGGGACACGAGACCCAGTACTTC
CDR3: CASREGHETQYF

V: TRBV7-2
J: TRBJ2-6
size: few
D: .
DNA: TGTGCCAGCAGGGGCCGGACCTCTGGGGCCAACGTCCTGACTTTC
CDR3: CASRGRTSGANVLTF